This TCR beta chain comes out of a study of blood T cell repertoires in COVID-19. The CDR3 extends over 15 amino acids. Sequencing used immunoSEQ multiplex PCR; TCRdb keeps in-frame clones, though not all of them. Of tens of thousands of clones in the sample, 78% were seen once. Sequencing was done on a sample of peripheral blood. This chain joins TRBV21-1 and TRBJ2-7; the table's D call, TRBD1, was not checked against the DNA. TRBV21-1 is flagged as a pseudogene. This sequence was found in a man between 65 and 85 years old with COVID-19, enrolled during active disease. Here the CDR3 DNA reads TGTGCCAGCACCTTGGGACAGAAGCCTTCCTACGAGCAGTACTTC. Protein sequence: CASTLGQKPSYEQYF.